Described below is a single TCR beta chain sequence and its context. Its antigen is unknown. From a lookup of the germline V gene, CDR1 and CDR2 are SGHDT and YYEEEE. The CDR3 has 15 amino acids, counting the end cysteine and phenylalanine. Only the CDR3 DNA stays, 45 bases, in frame from base 1. V sheds 4 bases and J sheds 0 bases, leaving 11 bases between their ends. The cohort was made up of 650 to 700 healthy bone marrow donors. All cohort members were sampled while nominally healthy, although unrecorded immune exposures were likely present. The donor was CMV seronegative and belonged to the group of approximately 320 seronegative cohort members. Every donor gave a peripheral blood sample, and the peripheral blood mononuclear cells from that sample were used for TCR beta sequencing. The Qiagen DNeasy Blood Extraction Kit was used to extract genomic DNA from the blood cell samples. Libraries were constructed by the immunoSEQ multiplex PCR assay. For the multiplex PCR, a mixture combining 60 forward primers for TCR Vbeta segments and 13 reverse primers for TCR Jbeta segments was used. Amplification of the CDR3 region of rearranged TCR beta genes was performed with a multiplex PCR assay on genomic DNA. The amplified TCR beta libraries were sequenced on the Illumina HiSeq System as 87-base-pair reads. The authors processed their data as follows. Across the roughly 640 repertoires, a later analysis counted 75 million to 90 million unique TCR beta chains, around 11 million of which were shared by at least two donors. To remove PCR and sequencing errors, raw reads were error-corrected and collapsed into unique sequences using a nearest-neighbor algorithm that merged closely related sequences. To assign V, D and J gene segments, CDR3 sequences were aligned to IMGT reference sequences. For a sequence to be retained, a match of at least six nucleotides was required to both a V gene segment and a J gene segment. Rearrangements were classified as productive when the CDR3 lacked stop codons and remained in frame with V and J, and all other rearrangements were classified as non-productive. CDR3 was defined according to IMGT convention as the region running from the second conserved V-encoded cysteine to the conserved J-encoded phenylalanine. The earlier analysis of roughly 590 of the donors excluded sequences that lacked an unambiguous match to a single V gene segment. In an earlier analysis of around 600 of the donors, V segments were called functional above 56.7% productive rearrangements and were called segregating when the between-donor standard deviation exceeded 5%. A statistical classification framework was built to diagnose cytomegalovirus status from the catalog of TCR beta chain sequences. In a later analysis, TCR nucleotide sequences were compared against IMGT/GENE-DB human TR gene sequences so that V and J genes could be assigned. A later analysis assigned CDR3 sequences and most-parsimonious VDJ recombination scenarios with the TCRdist pipeline. In a later analysis, every TCR beta chain was defined by the combination of its CDR3 amino acid sequence and its V-gene family, and reads without a unique V-gene family were dropped. As a way to deal with suspected cross-contamination and a sequencing artifact, a later analysis dropped more than 500 nucleotide sequences that were highly shared and had low generation probability. For each public chain, a later analysis derived a clonal expansion index from normalized ranks of inferred template counts within each repertoire. In a later analysis, generation probabilities were computed with a VDJ recombination model fitted to out-of-frame rearrangements, and the resulting probabilities were checked against IGoR. Hypergeometric tests were used in a later analysis to score TCR-TCR, TCR-HLA and TCR-CMV co-occurrence, with a repertoire-size bias correction applied to the TCR pairs. A later analysis estimated false discovery rates by permuting HLA or CMV assignments 20 times. In a later analysis, co-occurring TCRs were grouped using DBSCAN, with TCRdist sequence similarity added in when clustering inside HLA-allele-positive subsets. Repertoires with fewer than 30,000 or more than 120,000 public chains, plus five repertoires with anomalous nucleotide sharing, were excluded from co-occurrence clustering. TCRdb re-hosts the immuneACCESS table, in-frame sequences only. Its copies lack some clones; in the studies checked, an unresolved V gene accounts for under half of them, and the cause for the rest is not known. V, J and clone size reflect that table, while D and trimming were determined from the DNA. The table for this sample shows about 41,000 clones. Of the sample, 5% to 7.5% falls within the top ten clones.

These data come from a study of cytomegalovirus exposure and HLA in healthy donors (dated by TCRdb to about 2017). About the study as a whole: In an earlier analysis of 587 of the donors, 250 to 350 Gb of sequence data and 95 million to 130 million unique TCR beta sequences from 150 million to 200 million T cells were reported. The later analysis used no new phenotypic data to find candidate immune exposures, relying instead on TCR beta sequences and their occurrence across donors. In addition to the first cohort of hundreds of subjects, a separate validation cohort of 130 or so different subjects was used. To predict cytomegalovirus infection status, the study combined high-throughput TCR immunosequencing, statistical association of individual TCRs with disease status, and machine learning. The study aimed to test whether signatures of past pathogen exposure could be identified by cataloging public T cell receptors. Using immunosequencing, the study profiled T cell repertoires from 640 or so subjects and related those repertoires to cytomegalovirus serostatus. Every discovery cohort repertoire had been produced on one sequencing platform. On average, roughly 250,000 unique TCR beta nucleotide sequences were sequenced per donor among a few hundred genotyped donors of the cohort, with about 17% of those sequences being non-productive. To study patterns of TCR occurrence, a later analysis re-analyzed previously published TCR beta repertoires from around 670 donors and added high-resolution HLA genotyping. Genome-wide SNP genotypes for about 55% of the roughly 670 donors were used in a later genetic analysis, which treated that subset as a discovery cohort. Because of strong linkage in the cohort, four or five DR-DQ haplotypes were treated as single units for association and clustering. Roughly 320 gigabases of sequencing data and around 85 million unique TCR sequences made up an early release that covered 500 to 700 HLA-typed donors. Both class I and class II loci were covered by HLA typing, at four-digit resolution. Typing coverage varied by locus: roughly 620-640 donors for A, B, C, DRB1 and DQB1; 522 for DQA1; about 600 for DPA1; approximately 470 for DPB1. Of the 398 genotyped donors, 80% to 90% were placed in the genetic ancestry cluster associated with self-reported Caucasian donors. An earlier analysis of around 640 of the donors used high-throughput TCR beta sequencing to judge whether each TCR beta V gene segment behaved as functional or pseudogenic. Donor age, sex, ethnicity and CMV serostatus were collected together with the repertoire data.

General study outcomes and caveats: The sequencing pipeline was judged likely to have produced a cluster of highly shared sequence variants as a technical artifact. The study gave a list of 150 to 200 TCR beta chains associated with cytomegalovirus. A later genetic analysis associated a missense DCLRE1C variant with V-gene and J-gene trimming of TCR beta chains, and an independent cohort replicated the association. A later analysis reported that several top co-occurrence clusters appeared linked to parvovirus B19, influenza, CMV and Epstein-Barr virus. Most TCR sequences were seen in very few donors, while some public TCRs were found in many individuals. For the cohort, immune exposure information was limited to CMV serostatus. In an earlier analysis of about 540 of the donors, most TCR beta V segments were observed in productive rearrangements about 87% or about 30% of the time, broadly matching IMGT annotations. Because the 87-base-pair reads could not distinguish some IMGT-functional V segments, including TRBV6-2 and TRBV6-3, those segments were excluded. It was suggested by the authors that the approach could potentially be generalized to other disease states and immunological phenotypes. In vitro tests confirmed that a few of the cytomegalovirus-associated TCR beta chains recognize cytomegalovirus antigens. The classifier was reported to diagnose cytomegalovirus status with high specificity and sensitivity in both the original cohort and the validation cohort. Compared with equally common non-associated chains, HLA-associated TCR beta chains in a later analysis were more clonally expanded and had lower generation probabilities. In a later analysis, the rate of TCR association differed among HLA loci, with DRB1 alleles having the most associated TCRs and HLA-C alleles having the fewest. Assigning TCR associations to individual alleles was difficult when HLA alleles, especially DR and DQ, strongly co-occurred. HLA typing was unavailable for some donors at each locus, so association tests used only the typed subset. The cohort was sequenced for TCR beta chains only, and without alpha or paired-chain data the features that could be detected were limited. Most CMV-associated TCR beta chains appeared to be HLA-restricted in a later analysis, and the HLA associations seemed to be driven largely by CMV exposure. In a later genetic analysis, fewer N-insertions in productive TCRs were reported among donors in an Asian-associated ancestry cluster than the approximately 710-donor mean. The presence/absence analyses assumed that sequencing depth was roughly uniform across donors, and that assumption may not be true. At a false discovery rate of 0.05, a later analysis linked under 20,000 TCR beta sequences to specific HLA alleles. Because counts were too low, about 18 rarely observed V segments, including chromosome 9 orphons, were excluded from the earlier analysis of some 590 of the donors. A further reported finding was that TCR beta sequences accurately predicted the HLA-A and HLA-B alleles for most subjects in the first cohort. Linkage disequilibrium might explain the correlated functional status among segregating V segments, but an unknown experimental factor could not be ruled out.

The sequence was obtained from a man aged 25-45 years in good health and CMV-seronegative. The sequence joins TRBV5-6 to TRBJ1-5; a tentative D match to TRBD1 spans 5 bases. The sequenced material came from PBMCs. The DNA is TGTGCCAGCAGCCAACGACAGCTTAGCAATCAGCCCCAGCATTTT. Translated, this gives CASSQRQLSNQPQHF. With the portions outside the CDR3 filled from the reference TRBV5-6 and TRBJ1-5 genes, the complete variable region becomes DAGVTQSPTHLIKTRGQQVTLRCSPKSGHDTVSWYQQALGQGPQFIFQYYEEEERQRGNFPDRFSGHQFPNYSSELNVNALLLGDSALYLCASSQRQLSNQPQHFGDGTRLSIL.